Each of the 23 T cell receptor beta chains below was sequenced from the same sample in a study of blood T cell repertoires in COVID-19. TCRdb's copy holds only in-frame clones and misses some; the assay was immunoSEQ multiplex PCR. The sample lists roughly 51,000 clones, roughly 84% occurring once. Sequences were obtained from peripheral blood. These receptors were obtained from a man aged 50-60 years with active COVID-19.

The chain is built from TRBV18 and TRBJ2-7, with TRBD1 matching over 10 bases. CDR3 size: 16 residues. Germline assignment: CDR1 KGHSH and CDR2 LQKENI. With V trimmed by 1 base and J by 5 bases, 8 bases remained unmatched. CDR3 nucleotide sequence: TGTGCCAGCTCACCACTTCCCGGGACAGGGGTGGACGAGCAGTACTTC. It translates to CASSPLPGTGVDEQYF.

The V call is TRBV18, the J call TRBJ1-1, with 8 bases identical to TRBD1. The ends lost 6 bases at V and 6 bases at J; junction bases unmatched: 18. Germline V CDR1 and CDR2: KGHSH, LQKENI. The CDR3 contains 17 residues. The CDR3 DNA sequence: TGTGCCAGCTCCCCGCAGGGGGCCTCTACAAGGGGGGCTGAAGCTTTCTTT. It specifies CASSPQGASTRGAEAFF.

This chain joins TRBV6-2 or TRBV6-3 and TRBJ2-5; D is ambiguous. V dropped 1 base and J dropped 5 bases, with 8 bases sitting between them. The CDR3 consists of 13 residues. CDR1 and CDR2 (germline): MNHEY, SVGEGT. The CDR3 is CASSYFGRETQYF. The CDR3 nucleotides read TGTGCCAGCAGTTACTTTGGTCGGGAGACCCAGTACTTC.

The V gene is TRBV7-9, the J gene TRBJ1-1; maybe TRBD1 (5 bases). CDR1 is SEHNR and CDR2 is FQNEAQ in the germline V gene (reference sequence). The V gene lost 3 bases and the J gene lost 4 bases, with 12 bases spanning the gap. The CDR3 is 14 amino acids. The CDR3 region is CASSFPLGGTEAFF. CDR3 DNA: TGTGCCAGCAGCTTTCCCCTGGGGGGCACTGAAGCTTTCTTT. Complete variable domain (other parts from reference TRBV7-9 and TRBJ1-1): DTGVSQNPRHKITKRGQNVTFRCDPISEHNRLYWYRQTLGQGPEFLTYFQNEAQLEKSRLLSDRFSAERPKGSFSTLEIQRTEQGDSAMYLCASSFPLGGTEAFFGQGTRLTVV.

The chain's CDR3 is CASIGTSGRDEQFF. For the CDR3, the DNA is TGTGCCAGCATTGGGACTAGCGGGAGGGATGAGCAGTTCTTC. J is TRBJ2-1 and V is TRBV7-9; TRBD2 aligns across 16 bases. The V segment lost 7 bases and the J segment 8 bases; nucleotides outside the gene matches: 2. This CDR3 has 14 amino acids. Germline CDR1 SEHNR, CDR2 FQNEAQ (reference sequence).

The V and J genes are TRBV7-9 and TRBJ1-2; 9 nucleotides match TRBD1. Germline CDR1 is SEHNR and CDR2 is FQNEAQ (reference sequence). The J segment lost 7 bases and the V segment lost 5 bases, leaving 14 bases of the junction unmatched. The CDR3 is 16 residues long. CDR3 sequence (DNA): TGTGCCAGCAGCATACCTACTCCGGGACAGGGAGGTGGCTACACCTTC. Amino acid sequence: CASSIPTPGQGGGYTF.

The V gene is TRBV5-1, the J gene TRBJ2-3; weak D call: TRBD2 (6 bases). Trimming shortened V by 1 base and J by 5 bases, and 17 bases separated the two germline ends. CDR3 size: 16 residues. The germline CDR1 and CDR2 sequences are SGHRS and YFSETQ. The CDR3 is CASSLLGLTYGDTQYF. CDR3 DNA: TGCGCCAGCAGCTTGCTGGGACTGACGTATGGAGATACGCAGTATTTT.

The rearrangement uses TRBV7-8 and TRBJ2-1, with D uncertain. Germline V lookup: CDR1 SGHVS, CDR2 FQNEAQ. This CDR3 contains 15 residues. Trimming took off 1 base at V and 0 bases at J, with 7 bases between the two ends. This chain's CDR3 is CASSLGRVSYNEQFF. CDR3 in DNA: TGTGCCAGCAGCTTAGGTAGAGTCTCCTACAATGAGCAGTTCTTC.

V usage is TRBV19 and J usage is TRBJ1-1; no clear D. V lost 0 bases to trimming and J lost 2 bases, with 7 bases between them. This CDR3 is built from 14 residues. CDR1 is LNHDA and CDR2 is SQIVND in the germline V gene (reference sequence). CDR3 protein: CASSIDGGNTEAFF. CDR3 DNA: TGTGCCAGTAGTATAGATGGAGGCAACACTGAAGCTTTCTTT. Full variable domain (missing parts from reference TRBV19 and TRBJ1-1): DGGITQSPKYLFRKEGQNVTLSCEQNLNHDAMYWYRQDPGQGLRLIYYSQIVNDFQKGDIAEGYSVSREKKESFPLTVTSAQKNPTAFYLCASSIDGGNTEAFFGQGTRLTVV.

The chain combines TRBV7-9 with TRBJ2-5, with TRBD2 matching over 10 bases. The CDR3 has 16 residues. Germline V lookup: CDR1 SEHNR, CDR2 FQNEAQ (reference sequence). The V segment lost 5 bases and the J segment 2 bases; nucleotides outside the gene matches: 8. DNA of the CDR3: TGTGCCAGCAGCATGGGGACTAGCGATAAACAAGAGACCCAGTACTTC. Its protein product is CASSMGTSDKQETQYF.

This sequence joins TRBV9 and TRBJ2-1; maybe TRBD1 (6 bases). The germline V and J ends were trimmed by 4 bases and 0 bases, with 11 bases remaining between them. The CDR3 is 15 residues long. Germline V gene sequence: CDR1 SGDLS, CDR2 YYNGEE. DNA of the CDR3: TGTGCCAGCAGCACACAGGGCAGCTCCTACAATGAGCAGTTCTTC. Translation: CASSTQGSSYNEQFF.

The genes are TRBV7-2 and TRBJ1-5; TRBD1 agrees at 10 bases. Trimming took 3 bases from V and 3 from J; bases not matched to a gene: 2. The CDR3 length is 15 residues. CDR1 and CDR2 from the germline V gene are SGHTA and FQGNSA. The DNA for the CDR3 is TGTGCCAGCAGCTTCGACAGGGGGCACAATCAGCCCCAGCATTTT. Translation: CASSFDRGHNQPQHF. Combining the CDR3 with reference TRBV7-2 and TRBJ1-5 gives the whole variable domain GAGVSQSPSNKVTEKGKDVELRCDPISGHTALYWYRQSLGQGLEFLIYFQGNSAPDKSGLPSDRFSAERTGGSVSTLTIQRTQQEDSAVYLCASSFDRGHNQPQHFGDGTRLSIL.

This chain connects TRBV28 to TRBJ2-4; D is possibly TRBD2 (6 bases). V shed 5 bases and J shed 0 bases, with 11 bases lying between them. This CDR3 is built from 15 residues. In germline, CDR1 is MDHEN, CDR2 SYDVKM. The CDR3 region is CASSPGTLAKNIQYF. CDR3 sequence (DNA): TGTGCCAGCAGTCCCGGGACTCTAGCCAAAAACATTCAGTACTTC.

The chain uses TRBV5-6 and TRBJ2-3; the match to TRBD2 covers 10 bases. V lost 4 bases to trimming and J lost 1 base; unmatched junction nucleotides: 3. There are 15 residues in the CDR3. Per the germline V gene, CDR1 is SGHDT and CDR2 is YYEEEE. The CDR3 DNA reads TGTGCCAGCAGCCCTCTAGCGGGGGGCACAGATACGCAGTATTTT. Its protein product is CASSPLAGGTDTQYF.

The chain is built from TRBV19 and TRBJ2-5, with unresolved D. The germline V and J ends were trimmed by 8 bases and 2 bases, with 12 bases remaining between them. The CDR3 is made up of 13 amino acids. Germline V gene lookup returns CDR1 LNHDA and CDR2 SQIVND (reference sequence). Written as DNA, the CDR3 is TGTGCCAGTGCAGTCCTCCCTCAAGAGACCCAGTACTTC. Translated, it gives CASAVLPQETQYF.

V and J are TRBV6-1 and TRBJ1-2, with 10 nucleotides matching TRBD1. V lost 2 bases, J lost 4 bases, and 4 bases stayed unmatched. CDR1 is MNHNS, CDR2 SASEGT, per germline. The CDR3 has 15 amino acids. The CDR3, as DNA: TGTGCCAGCAGTGAAAGGTGGACAGGGGGCTATGGCTACACCTTC. Translating it yields CASSERWTGGYGYTF.

The chain is built from TRBV19 and TRBJ2-2; the match to TRBD2 covers 13 bases. The germline V gene encodes CDR1 LNHDA and CDR2 SQIVND (reference sequence). After removal of 8 bases from V and 4 bases from J, the junction contained 10 bases not matched to a gene. This CDR3 has 17 amino acids. Here the CDR3 reads CASRTSGSAGSTGELFF. CDR3 nucleotides: TGTGCCAGTCGGACTAGCGGGAGCGCCGGTAGCACCGGGGAGCTGTTTTTT.

This clone was recorded once. The rearrangement links TRBV2 to TRBJ1-2; 8 nucleotides align to TRBD1. Losses at the gene ends were 7 bases for V and 3 bases for J; bases not matched to a gene: 4. CDR3 length equals 13 residues. From germline, CDR1 is SNHLY and CDR2 FYNNEI. The chain's CDR3 is CASNKDRDYGYTF. CDR3 sequence (DNA): TGTGCCAGCAATAAGGACAGGGACTATGGCTACACCTTC.

The J gene is TRBJ2-3, the V gene TRBV4-1, with D maybe TRBD1 (6 bases). Trimming removed 0 bases from V and 3 bases from J, with 10 bases in between. The CDR3 consists of 15 residues. From germline, CDR1 is MGHRA and CDR2 YSYEKL. The CDR3 region has the DNA TGCGCCAGCAGCCAAGATGGGACAATTACAGATACGCAGTATTTT. Amino acid sequence: CASSQDGTITDTQYF.

This rearrangement joins TRBV30 to TRBJ1-3; TRBD1 matches 8 bases. The CDR3 has 14 amino acids. Germline CDR1 reads GTSNPN; CDR2 reads SVGIG (reference sequence). Trimming at V came to 5 bases and at J to 0 bases, leaving 3 bases not matched to a gene. The chain's CDR3 is CAWQQGDSGNTIYF. The CDR3 DNA reads as TGTGCCTGGCAACAGGGGGACTCTGGAAACACCATATATTTT.

V gene TRBV7-2 combines with J gene TRBJ2-1, with unresolved D. Germline V lookup: CDR1 SGHTA, CDR2 FQGNSA. The CDR3 length is 12 residues. V lost 1 base, J lost 10 bases, and 8 bases lay in between. CDR3 region: CASSLDVGEQFF. DNA for the CDR3: TGTGCCAGCAGCTTAGACGTGGGCGAGCAGTTCTTC. The variable domain in full, completed from reference TRBV7-2 and TRBJ2-1, reads GAGVSQSPSNKVTEKGKDVELRCDPISGHTALYWYRQSLGQGLEFLIYFQGNSAPDKSGLPSDRFSAERTGGSVSTLTIQRTQQEDSAVYLCASSLDVGEQFFGPGTRLTVL.

The genes are TRBV4-2 and TRBJ2-1, with D maybe TRBD2 (6 bases). V shed 4 bases and J shed 4 bases, with 11 bases lying between them. CDR1 is LGHNA, CDR2 YNFKEQ, per germline. The CDR3 consists of 14 residues. The CDR3 is CASSPPGLYNEQFF. The CDR3, as DNA: TGTGCCAGCAGCCCACCGGGACTGTACAATGAGCAGTTCTTC.

J is TRBJ2-1 and V is TRBV2, with 12 bases lining up with TRBD2. V was pared by 7 bases and J by 8 bases, with 6 bases of the junction left unmatched. CDR3 size: 14 residues. CDR1 and CDR2 (germline): SNHLY, FYNNEI. CDR3 DNA: TGTGCCAGCAAGACTAGCGGGGGAGGGGATGAGCAGTTCTTC. Protein sequence: CASKTSGGGDEQFF.